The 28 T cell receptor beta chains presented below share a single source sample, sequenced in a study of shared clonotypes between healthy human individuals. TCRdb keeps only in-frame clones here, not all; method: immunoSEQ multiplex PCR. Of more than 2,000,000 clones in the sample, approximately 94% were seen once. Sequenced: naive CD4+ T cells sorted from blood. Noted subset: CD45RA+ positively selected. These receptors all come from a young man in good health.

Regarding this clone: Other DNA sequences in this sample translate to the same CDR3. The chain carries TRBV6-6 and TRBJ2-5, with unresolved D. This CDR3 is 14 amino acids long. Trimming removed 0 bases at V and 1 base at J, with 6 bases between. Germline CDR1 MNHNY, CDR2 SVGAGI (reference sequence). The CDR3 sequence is CASSYSGGQETQYF. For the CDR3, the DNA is TGTGCCAGCAGTTACTCGGGCGGCCAAGAGACCCAGTACTTC.

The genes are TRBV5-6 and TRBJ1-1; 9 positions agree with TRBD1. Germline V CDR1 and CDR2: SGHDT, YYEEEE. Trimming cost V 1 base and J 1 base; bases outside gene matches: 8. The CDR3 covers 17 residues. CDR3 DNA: TGTGCCAGCAGCTTGATCGGACAGGGGAACGCGAACACTGAAGCTTTCTTT. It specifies CASSLIGQGNANTEAFF. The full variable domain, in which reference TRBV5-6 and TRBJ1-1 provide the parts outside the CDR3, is DAGVTQSPTHLIKTRGQQVTLRCSPKSGHDTVSWYQQALGQGPQFIFQYYEEEERQRGNFPDRFSGHQFPNYSSELNVNALLLGDSALYLCASSLIGQGNANTEAFFGQGTRLTVV.

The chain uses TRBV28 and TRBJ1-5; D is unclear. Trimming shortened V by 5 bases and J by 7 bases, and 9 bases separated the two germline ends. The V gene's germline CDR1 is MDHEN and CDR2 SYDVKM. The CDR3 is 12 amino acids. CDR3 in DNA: TGTGCCAGCAGTCCCACTTTGCAGCCCCAGCATTTT. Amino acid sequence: CASSPTLQPQHF.

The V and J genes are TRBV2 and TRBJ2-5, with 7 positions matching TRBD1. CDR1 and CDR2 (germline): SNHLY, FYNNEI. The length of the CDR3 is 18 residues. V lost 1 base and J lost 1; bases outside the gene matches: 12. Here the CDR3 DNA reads TGTGCCAGCAGTGAAGGGCAGGGGGTCGCCGGGCCCCAAGAGACCCAGTACTTC. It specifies CASSEGQGVAGPQETQYF.

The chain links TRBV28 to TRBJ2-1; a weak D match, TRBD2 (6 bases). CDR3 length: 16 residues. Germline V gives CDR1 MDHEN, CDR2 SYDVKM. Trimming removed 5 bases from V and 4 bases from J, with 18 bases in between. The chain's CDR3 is CASSPCTSSSYNEQFF. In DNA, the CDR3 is TGTGCCAGCAGTCCATGTACTAGCAGTTCTTACAATGAGCAGTTCTTC.

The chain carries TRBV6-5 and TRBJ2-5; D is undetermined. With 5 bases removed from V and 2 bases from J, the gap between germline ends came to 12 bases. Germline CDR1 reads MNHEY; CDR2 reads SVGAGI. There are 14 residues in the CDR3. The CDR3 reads CASSLQRKQETQYF. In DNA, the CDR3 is TGTGCCAGCAGTCTCCAACGGAAACAAGAGACCCAGTACTTC.

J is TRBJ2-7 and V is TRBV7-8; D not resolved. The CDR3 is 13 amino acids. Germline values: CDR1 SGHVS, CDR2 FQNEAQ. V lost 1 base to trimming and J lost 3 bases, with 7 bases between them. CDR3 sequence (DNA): TGTGCCAGCAGCTTAGAGTTCAGCTACGAGCAGTACTTC. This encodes CASSLEFSYEQYF. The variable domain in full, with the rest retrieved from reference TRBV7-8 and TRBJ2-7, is GAGVSQSPRYKVAKRGQDVALRCDPISGHVSLFWYQQALGQGPEFLTYFQNEAQLDKSGLPSDRFFAERPEGSVSTLKIQRTQQEDSAVYLCASSLEFSYEQYFGPGTRLTVT.

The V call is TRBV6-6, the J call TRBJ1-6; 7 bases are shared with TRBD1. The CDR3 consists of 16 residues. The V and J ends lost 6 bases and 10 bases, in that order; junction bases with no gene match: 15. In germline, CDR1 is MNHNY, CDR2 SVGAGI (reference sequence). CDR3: CASSQTTGWGESPLHF. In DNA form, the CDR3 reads TGTGCCAGCAGCCAGACGACAGGGTGGGGAGAGTCACCCCTCCACTTT.

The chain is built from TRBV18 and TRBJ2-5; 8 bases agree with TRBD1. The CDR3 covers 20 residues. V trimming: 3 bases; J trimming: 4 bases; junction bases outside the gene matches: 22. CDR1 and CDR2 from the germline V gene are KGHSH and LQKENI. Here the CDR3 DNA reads TGTGCCAGCTCACCCCCGGGACAGGCGTCCTCTGGGTTGAGAGGAGAGACCCAGTACTTC. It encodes CASSPPGQASSGLRGETQYF.

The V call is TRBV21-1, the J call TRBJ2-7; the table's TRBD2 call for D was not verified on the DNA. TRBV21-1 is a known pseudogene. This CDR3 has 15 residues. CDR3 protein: CASSKVNPPGWEQYF. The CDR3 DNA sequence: TGTGCCAGCAGCAAAGTCAATCCGCCGGGGTGGGAGCAGTACTTC.

Written as DNA, the CDR3 is TGCGCCAGCAGCCAGGAGACAGCGGTCTCCTACAATGAGCAGTTCTTC. It specifies CASSQETAVSYNEQFF. The chain joins TRBV4-1 to TRBJ2-1; either TRBD1 or TRBD2 may fit D (5 bases each). Germline CDR1 reads MGHRA; CDR2 reads YSYEKL. CDR3 length: 16 residues. V dropped 3 bases and J dropped 0 bases, with 12 bases sitting between them.

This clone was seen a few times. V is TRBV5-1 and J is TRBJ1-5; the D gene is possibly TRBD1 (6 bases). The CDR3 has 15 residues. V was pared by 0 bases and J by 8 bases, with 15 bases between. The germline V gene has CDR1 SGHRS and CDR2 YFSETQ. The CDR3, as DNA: TGCGCCAGCAGCTTGGCTGGAGACAGGAGCGAGCCCCAGCATTTT. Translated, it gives CASSLAGDRSEPQHF.

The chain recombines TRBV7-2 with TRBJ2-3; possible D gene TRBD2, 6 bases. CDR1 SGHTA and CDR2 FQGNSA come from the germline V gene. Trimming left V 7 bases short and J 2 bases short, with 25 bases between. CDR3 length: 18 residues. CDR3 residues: CASTLLPYWAGNTDTQYF. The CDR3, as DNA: TGTGCCAGCACCCTACTTCCTTACTGGGCGGGGAACACAGATACGCAGTATTTT.

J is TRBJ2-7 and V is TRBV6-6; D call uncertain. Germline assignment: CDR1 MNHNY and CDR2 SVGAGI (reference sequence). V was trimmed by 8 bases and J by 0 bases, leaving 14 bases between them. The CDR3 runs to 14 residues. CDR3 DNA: TGTGCCAGCTCTCTATCGGGCGTCTCCTACGAGCAGTACTTC. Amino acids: CASSLSGVSYEQYF.

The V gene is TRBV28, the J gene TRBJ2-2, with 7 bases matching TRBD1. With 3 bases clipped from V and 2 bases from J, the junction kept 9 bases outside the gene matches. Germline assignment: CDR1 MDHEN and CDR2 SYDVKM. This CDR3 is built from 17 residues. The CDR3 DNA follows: TGTGCCAGCAGTTTGATTCCGGGGACAGCCAACACCGGGGAGCTGTTTTTT. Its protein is CASSLIPGTANTGELFF.

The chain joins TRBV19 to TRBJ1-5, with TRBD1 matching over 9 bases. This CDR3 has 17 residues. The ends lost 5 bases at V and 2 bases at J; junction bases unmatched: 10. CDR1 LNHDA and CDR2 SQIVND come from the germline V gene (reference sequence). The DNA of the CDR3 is TGTGCCAGTAGTGACACAGGGGGCGCTTGGGGCAATCAGCCCCAGCATTTT. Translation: CASSDTGGAWGNQPQHF.

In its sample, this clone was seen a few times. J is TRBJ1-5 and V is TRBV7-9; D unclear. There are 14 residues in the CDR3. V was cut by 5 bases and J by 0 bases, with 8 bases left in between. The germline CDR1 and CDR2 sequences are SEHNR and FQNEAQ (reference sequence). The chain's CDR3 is CASSAGYSNQPQHF. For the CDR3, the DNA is TGTGCCAGCAGCGCCGGTTATAGCAATCAGCCCCAGCATTTT.

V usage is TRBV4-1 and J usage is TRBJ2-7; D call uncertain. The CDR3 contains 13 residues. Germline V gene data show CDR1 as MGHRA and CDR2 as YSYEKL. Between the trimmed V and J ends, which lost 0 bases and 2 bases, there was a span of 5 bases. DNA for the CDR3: TGCGCCAGCAGCCAAGAGCAGCCCTACGAGCAGTACTTC. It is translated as CASSQEQPYEQYF.

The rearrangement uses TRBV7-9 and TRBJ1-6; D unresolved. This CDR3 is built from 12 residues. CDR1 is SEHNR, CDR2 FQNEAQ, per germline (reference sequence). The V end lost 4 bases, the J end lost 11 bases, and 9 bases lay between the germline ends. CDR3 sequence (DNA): TGTGCCAGCAGCTCCGTTGGGACACCCCTCCACTTT. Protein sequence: CASSSVGTPLHF.

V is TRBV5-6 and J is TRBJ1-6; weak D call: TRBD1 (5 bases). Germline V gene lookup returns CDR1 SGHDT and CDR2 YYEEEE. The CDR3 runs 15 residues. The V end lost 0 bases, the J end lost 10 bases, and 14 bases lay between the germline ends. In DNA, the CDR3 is TGTGCCAGCAGCTTGGATCGGGGTCCAGGGTCACCCCTCCACTTT. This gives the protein CASSLDRGPGSPLHF. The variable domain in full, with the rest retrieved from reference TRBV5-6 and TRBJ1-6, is DAGVTQSPTHLIKTRGQQVTLRCSPKSGHDTVSWYQQALGQGPQFIFQYYEEEERQRGNFPDRFSGHQFPNYSSELNVNALLLGDSALYLCASSLDRGPGSPLHFGNGTRLTVT.

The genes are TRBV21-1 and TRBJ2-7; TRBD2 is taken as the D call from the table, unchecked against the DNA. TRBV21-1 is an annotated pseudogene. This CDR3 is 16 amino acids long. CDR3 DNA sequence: TGTGCCAGCAGCACTCAAGGGAACCGGGGTCCCTACGAGCAGTACTTC. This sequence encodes CASSTQGNRGPYEQYF.

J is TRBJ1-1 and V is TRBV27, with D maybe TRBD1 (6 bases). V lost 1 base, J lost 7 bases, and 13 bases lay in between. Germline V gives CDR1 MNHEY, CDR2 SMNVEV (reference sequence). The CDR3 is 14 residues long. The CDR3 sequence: CASSLYSGALEAFF. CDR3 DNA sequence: TGTGCCAGCAGTTTATATTCGGGGGCCCTTGAAGCTTTCTTT.

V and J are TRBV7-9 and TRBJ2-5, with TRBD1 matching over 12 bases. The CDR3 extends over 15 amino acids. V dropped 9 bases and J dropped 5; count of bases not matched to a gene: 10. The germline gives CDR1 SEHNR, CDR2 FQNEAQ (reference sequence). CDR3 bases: TGTGCCAGTGAGCCGGGACAGGGGGCGTTTGAGACCCAGTACTTC. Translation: CASEPGQGAFETQYF. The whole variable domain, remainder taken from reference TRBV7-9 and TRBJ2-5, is DTGVSQNPRHKITKRGQNVTFRCDPISEHNRLYWYRQTLGQGPEFLTYFQNEAQLEKSRLLSDRFSAERPKGSFSTLEIQRTEQGDSAMYLCASEPGQGAFETQYFGPGTRLLVL.

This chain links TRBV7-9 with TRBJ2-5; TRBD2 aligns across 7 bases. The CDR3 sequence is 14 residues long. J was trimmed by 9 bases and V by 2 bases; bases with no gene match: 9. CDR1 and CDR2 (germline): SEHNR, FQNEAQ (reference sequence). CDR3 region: CASSLSLAVAAQYF. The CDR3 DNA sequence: TGTGCCAGCAGCTTAAGCCTAGCGGTTGCGGCCCAGTACTTC.

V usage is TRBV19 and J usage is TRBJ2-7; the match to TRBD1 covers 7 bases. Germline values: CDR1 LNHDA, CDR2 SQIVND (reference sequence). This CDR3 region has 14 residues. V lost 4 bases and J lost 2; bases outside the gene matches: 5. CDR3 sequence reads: CASSNRDRTYEQYF. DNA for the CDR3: TGTGCCAGTAGTAACCGGGACAGAACCTACGAGCAGTACTTC.

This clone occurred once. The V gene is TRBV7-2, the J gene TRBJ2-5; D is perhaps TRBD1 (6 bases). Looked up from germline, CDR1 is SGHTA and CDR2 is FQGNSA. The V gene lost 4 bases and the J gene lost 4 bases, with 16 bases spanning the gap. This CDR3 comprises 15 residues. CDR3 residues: CASSYREFQGETQYF. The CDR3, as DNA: TGTGCCAGCAGCTACAGGGAATTCCAGGGAGAGACCCAGTACTTC.

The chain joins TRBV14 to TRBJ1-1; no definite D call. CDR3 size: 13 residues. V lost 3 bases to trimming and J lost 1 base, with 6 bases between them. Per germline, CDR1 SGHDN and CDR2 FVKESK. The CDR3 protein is CASSQEWNTEAFF. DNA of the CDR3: TGTGCCAGCAGCCAGGAATGGAACACTGAAGCTTTCTTT. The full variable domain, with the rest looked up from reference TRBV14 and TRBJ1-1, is EAGVTQFPSHSVIEKGQTVTLRCDPISGHDNLYWYRRVMGKEIKFLLHFVKESKQDESGMPNNRFLAERTGGTYSTLKVQPAELEDSGVYFCASSQEWNTEAFFGQGTRLTVV.

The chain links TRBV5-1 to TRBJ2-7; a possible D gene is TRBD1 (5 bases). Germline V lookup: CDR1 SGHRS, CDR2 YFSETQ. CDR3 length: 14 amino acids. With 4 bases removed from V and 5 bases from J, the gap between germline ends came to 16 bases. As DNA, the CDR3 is TGCGCCAGCAGCCAAGGGGCCTTGAGAGACGAGCAGTACTTC. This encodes CASSQGALRDEQYF.